One and the same sample provided the 23 T cell receptor beta chains below, sequenced in a study of T cells in Graves' hyperthyroidism and ophthalmopathy. Amplification targeted TCR beta CDR3 regions from RNA transcripts. First-round RT-PCR targeting the TCR CDR3 was performed with the HTBI primer set. In TCRdb, the multiplex PCR reads were re-called with MiXCR into one record per CDR3 protein. Of 350,000 or so distinct CDR3 sequences detected, approximately 18% appear once; the ten largest clones hold 34%. Sequencing input: blood. These receptor sequences come from a woman in her 30s with Graves' hyperthyroidism that later progressed to Graves' ophthalmopathy.

This clonotype has a count of ten or more. The V call is TRBV27, the J call TRBJ2-2; TRBD1 matches at 11 bases. Germline values: CDR1 MNHEY, CDR2 SMNVEV (reference sequence). The V segment lost 3 bases and the J segment 0 bases; nucleotides outside the gene matches: 3. The length of the CDR3 is 17 residues. CDR3 in amino acids: CASSFRTGGSNTGELFF. The DNA of the CDR3 is TGTGCCAGCAGTTTTAGGACAGGGGGCTCGAACACCGGGGAGCTGTTTTTT.

The V and J genes are TRBV6-1 and TRBJ1-2, with D maybe TRBD1 (5 bases). The germline gives CDR1 MNHNS, CDR2 SASEGT. This CDR3 contains 13 residues. The V end lost 7 bases, the J end lost 5 bases, and 14 bases lay between the germline ends. Here the CDR3 reads CASIGTAFYGYTF. The CDR3 nucleotides are TGTGCCAGCATCGGGACCGCTTTTTATGGCTACACCTTC.

J is TRBJ2-7 and V is TRBV20-1, with 7 bases matching TRBD1. After removal of 0 bases from V and 8 bases from J, the junction contained 13 bases not matched to a gene. The CDR3 extends over 15 amino acids. The germline CDR1 and CDR2 sequences are DFQATT and SNEGSKA (reference sequence). In nucleotides, the CDR3 is TGCAGTGCTAGAGATCACAGGGGACCGACCCCAAAGCAGTACTTC. The encoded protein is CSARDHRGPTPKQYF.

The table lists this clonotype with a few counts. J is TRBJ2-5 and V is TRBV5-1, with D hard to call. This CDR3 region has 14 residues. Germline V CDR1 and CDR2: SGHRS, YFSETQ. Trimming took 0 bases from V and 4 from J, leaving 10 bases between them. This CDR3 is CASSLEGNLETQYF. CDR3 bases: TGCGCCAGCAGCTTGGAAGGGAACTTAGAGACCCAGTACTTC.

About this clonotype: A much larger clone lies one base from this, so it may be a read error. The chain is built from TRBV11-2 and TRBJ2-7; D remains ambiguous. The CDR3 sequence is 13 residues long. CDR1 is SGHAT and CDR2 is FQNNGV in the germline V gene. CDR3 loop: CANSLSRLDEQYF. The CDR3 DNA reads as TGTGCCAACAGCTTATCGAGGTTGGACGAGCAGTACTTC.

This clonotype showed up many times. The chain recombines TRBV5-8 with TRBJ2-2; TRBD2 agrees at 8 bases. V lost 3 bases to trimming and J lost 5 bases; unmatched junction nucleotides: 3. There are 14 residues in the CDR3. Germline V gives CDR1 SGHTS, CDR2 YDEGEE. The DNA for the CDR3 is TGTGCCAGCAGCTCCGGGGGGGAAACCGGGGAGCTGTTTTTT. As protein: CASSSGGETGELFF.

The V gene is TRBV28, the J gene TRBJ1-1; unclear D gene. V lost 2 bases and J 5 bases, leaving 6 bases between the germline ends. The CDR3 has 12 amino acids. Germline V lookup: CDR1 MDHEN, CDR2 SYDVKM. CDR3 residues: CASSLVWTEAFF. CDR3 bases: TGTGCCAGCAGTTTAGTGTGGACTGAAGCTTTCTTT.

In this sample, this clonotype turned up many times. The chain joins TRBV10-2 to TRBJ1-1; D gene uncertain. The CDR3 is 12 residues long. Germline assignment: CDR1 WSHSY and CDR2 SAAADI. V lost 2 bases to trimming and J lost 3 bases, with 4 bases between them. CDR3 sequence: CASSEGYTEAFF. CDR3 nucleotide sequence: TGCGCCAGCAGTGAGGGTTACACTGAAGCTTTCTTT.

This clonotype was detected ten times or more. The chain couples TRBV5-1 to TRBJ2-7; D may be TRBD1 or TRBD2 (5 bases each). Germline V gives CDR1 SGHRS, CDR2 YFSETQ. The CDR3 runs to 13 residues. Trimming removed 1 base from V and 3 bases from J, with 8 bases in between. The DNA for the CDR3 is TGCGCCAGCAGCTTGTGGGGGAACTACGAGCAGTACTTC. It is translated as CASSLWGNYEQYF.

This clonotype was counted at least ten times. This sequence joins TRBV6-1 and TRBJ2-1, with a tentative D call TRBD2 (5 bases). V dropped 6 bases and J dropped 0 bases, with 12 bases sitting between them. This CDR3 comprises 15 residues. Germline V lookup: CDR1 MNHNS, CDR2 SASEGT. The CDR3 DNA follows: TGTGCCAGCAGGACTACTGTAAACTCCTACAATGAGCAGTTCTTC. It is translated as CASRTTVNSYNEQFF.

The J gene is TRBJ1-2, the V gene TRBV7-9; TRBD1 aligns across 8 bases. Looked up from germline, CDR1 is SEHNR and CDR2 is FQNEAQ (reference sequence). CDR3 length: 15 amino acids. The trim removed 5 bases at V and 6 bases at J, leaving 11 bases unmatched. CDR3 bases: TGTGCCAGCAGCGGCTGGACAGGGAAGGAAAATGGCTACACCTTC. This encodes CASSGWTGKENGYTF.

This sequence joins TRBV2 and TRBJ2-1; TRBD2 agrees at 12 bases. Germline assignment: CDR1 SNHLY and CDR2 FYNNEI. This CDR3 has 14 amino acids. Trimming cost V 2 bases and J 9 bases; bases outside gene matches: 2. The CDR3 nucleotides read TGTGCCAGCAGTGAAACTAGCGGGAGGAGTGAGCAGTTCTTC. The encoded protein is CASSETSGRSEQFF. Full variable domain (rest looked up from reference TRBV2 and TRBJ2-1): EPEVTQTPSHQVTQMGQEVILRCVPISNHLYFYWYRQILGQKVEFLVSFYNNEISEKSEIFDDQFSVERPDGSNFTLKIRSTKLEDSAMYFCASSETSGRSEQFFGPGTRLTVL.

Concerning this clonotype: A much larger clone differs from this one at a single base, so this may be a read error. The J gene is TRBJ2-1, the V gene TRBV28, with TRBD2 matching over 8 bases. The junction had 16 bases not matched to a gene; V was cut back by 6 bases and J by 9 bases. The CDR3 length is 16 residues. The germline CDR1 and CDR2 sequences are MDHEN and SYDVKM. DNA for the CDR3: TGTGCCAGCAGCACTGGACTAGCCCATCAAAACACTGAGCAGTTCTTC. It yields the protein CASSTGLAHQNTEQFF.

This clonotype was detected ten times or more. The rearrangement joins TRBV29-1 to TRBJ2-1; TRBD2 agrees at 8 bases. The V and J ends lost 5 bases and 5 bases, in that order; junction bases with no gene match: 8. CDR1 is SQVTM, CDR2 ANQGSEA, per germline. This CDR3 has 14 residues. The CDR3 sequence: CSVPPGLVNNEQFF. For the CDR3, the DNA is TGCAGCGTTCCCCCGGGACTAGTGAACAATGAGCAGTTCTTC.

This clonotype has ten or more counts. The chain recombines TRBV10-3 with TRBJ2-3, with 8 bases aligning to TRBD1. The CDR3 has 15 residues. Trimming at V came to 7 bases and at J to 5 bases, leaving 11 bases not matched to a gene. CDR1 ENHRY and CDR2 SYGVKD come from the germline V gene. CDR3 in amino acids: CAITGRQGAEDTQYF. DNA of the CDR3: TGTGCCATCACGGGTCGCCAGGGGGCGGAAGATACGCAGTATTTT.

The V call is TRBV29-1, the J call TRBJ2-3; D uncertain. Germline V gene lookup returns CDR1 SQVTM and CDR2 ANQGSEA. The V and J ends lost 7 bases and 4 bases respectively, with 21 bases between them. CDR3 size: 15 residues. CDR3 region: CSADLDPAGSDTQYF. Written as DNA, the CDR3 is TGCAGCGCCGACCTGGACCCAGCCGGCTCAGATACGCAGTATTTT.

This clonotype was counted at least ten times. The CDR3 sequence: CASSSAKTTPQYEQYF. The CDR3 DNA follows: TGTGCCAGCAGTTCGGCCAAAACGACCCCACAATACGAGCAGTACTTC. This chain links TRBV11-2 with TRBJ2-7; D unclear. CDR1 is SGHAT and CDR2 is FQNNGV in the germline V gene. Trimming took off 6 bases at V and 4 bases at J, with 22 bases between the two ends. The length of the CDR3 is 16 residues.

A note on this clonotype: Being one base from a much bigger clone, this may be a read error. The missing conserved phenylalanine or tryptophan at the end of this CDR3 makes a read error likely. The chain links TRBV10-2 to TRBJ1-5; a possible D gene is TRBD1 (5 bases). This CDR3 spans 13 amino acids. Germline lookup yields CDR1 WSHSY and CDR2 SAAADI. The V and J ends lost 7 bases and 3 bases respectively, with 10 bases between them. The CDR3 nucleotides are TGCGCCAGCAAACTGGGGGTCAATCAGCCCCAGCATTCT. It is translated as CASKLGVNQPQHS.

This clonotype has a count of ten or more. V and J are TRBV11-2 and TRBJ2-7, with TRBD2 as a possible D gene (5 bases). Between the trimmed V and J ends, which lost 3 bases and 8 bases, there was a span of 14 bases. Germline values: CDR1 SGHAT, CDR2 FQNNGV. The CDR3 is made up of 13 amino acids. In DNA, the CDR3 is TGTGCCAGCAGCTTGCTCCCGGGGTACCAGCAGTACTTC. Its translation: CASSLLPGYQQYF.

This chain connects TRBV20-1 to TRBJ2-2, with 8 bases identical to TRBD1. V trimming: 1 base; J trimming: 7 bases; junction bases outside the gene matches: 8. This CDR3 is 15 amino acids long. Germline CDR1 is DFQATT and CDR2 is SNEGSKA (reference sequence). CDR3 nucleotide sequence: TGCAGTGCTAGAGTGGACAGGGCGAAGATCGGGGAGCTGTTTTTT. This codes for CSARVDRAKIGELFF.

This clonotype has at least ten counts. The rearrangement uses TRBV29-1 and TRBJ1-1, with 7 nucleotides matching TRBD1. The CDR3 extends over 15 amino acids. Germline CDR1 SQVTM, CDR2 ANQGSEA. The junction had 10 bases not matched to a gene; V was cut back by 6 bases and J by 0 bases. The CDR3 nucleotides read TGCAGCGTCGAGACAGGGATTCAAATGAACACTGAAGCTTTCTTT. Amino acid sequence: CSVETGIQMNTEAFF.

This clonotype was observed at least ten times. The J gene is TRBJ2-1, the V gene TRBV24-1; a weak D match, TRBD2 (6 bases). CDR3 length: 14 residues. From germline, CDR1 is KGHDR and CDR2 SFDVKD. Trimming left V 5 bases short and J 3 bases short, with 10 bases between. Here the CDR3 DNA reads TGTGCCACCAGTGCCTTGCGGGGCTACAATGAGCAGTTCTTC. Protein sequence: CATSALRGYNEQFF.

This clonotype was observed many times. The chain links TRBV2 to TRBJ1-6, with a possible D match to TRBD1 (5 bases). The V end was cut by 3 bases, the J end by 5 bases, with 11 bases between. CDR1 SNHLY and CDR2 FYNNEI come from the germline V gene. The CDR3 consists of 15 residues. In DNA form, the CDR3 reads TGTGCCAGCAGTGAGCGACAGCAAAATAATTCACCCCTCCACTTT. Translating it yields CASSERQQNNSPLHF.